This TCR beta chain was obtained from a study of PD-L1 blockade in urothelial cancer. Study summary: About 90% of the roughly 29 patients were men who had bladder-origin urothelial cancer.

Generated by immunoSEQ multiplex PCR, the TCRdb table keeps only in-frame clones and is missing some. Of 25,000 to 30,000 clones detected, around 84% appear once; the ten largest clones hold about 3%. V shed 3 bases and J shed 0 bases, with 13 bases lying between them. The CDR3 consists of 16 residues. Germline V gene data show CDR1 as SGDLS and CDR2 as YYNGEE. As for time point: peripheral blood 6 weeks after treatment start. Each patient presented with locally advanced or metastatic urothelial carcinoma. The clonotype was recovered from a man between 65 and 85 years old with urothelial cancer. The rearrangement links TRBV9 to TRBJ2-1, with D possibly being TRBD1 (6 bases). Sequenced material: PBMCs, taken around atezolizumab (anti-PD-L1) treatment. The CDR3: CASSAGQGSSYNEQFF. CDR3 coding DNA: TGTGCCAGCAGCGCCGGTCAGGGGAGCTCCTACAATGAGCAGTTCTTC.